This T cell receptor (beta chain) was observed in a study of blood T cell repertoires in COVID-19. Whole-study context: T cells, B-cell-depleted T cells, or PBMCs supplied cDNA or gDNA.

This CDR3 spans 14 amino acids. CDR1 and CDR2 (germline): SGHKS, YYEKEE (reference sequence). The V and J ends lost 4 bases and 3 bases respectively, with 13 bases between them. TCRdb's copy holds only in-frame clones and misses some; the assay was immunoSEQ multiplex PCR. The sample has some 100,000 clones; 90% to 95% are singletons. The sequenced material came from peripheral blood. V usage is TRBV5-5 and J usage is TRBJ1-2; D is uncertain. The receptor's source is a human donor with active COVID-19. The donor label of this sample is uncertain. The chain's CDR3 is CASSQAVLDYGYTF. In nucleotides, the CDR3 is TGTGCCAGCAGCCAAGCGGTGCTAGACTATGGCTACACCTTC.